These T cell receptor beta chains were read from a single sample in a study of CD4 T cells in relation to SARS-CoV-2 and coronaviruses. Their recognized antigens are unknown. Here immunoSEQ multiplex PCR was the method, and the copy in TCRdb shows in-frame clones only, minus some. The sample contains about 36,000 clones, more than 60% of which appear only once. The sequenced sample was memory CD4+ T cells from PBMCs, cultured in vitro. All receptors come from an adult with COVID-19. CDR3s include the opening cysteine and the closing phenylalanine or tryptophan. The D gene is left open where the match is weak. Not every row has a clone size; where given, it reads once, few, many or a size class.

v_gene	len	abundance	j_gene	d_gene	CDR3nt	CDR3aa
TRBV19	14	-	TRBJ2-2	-	TGTGCCAGTAGTATCAGGCAAGGCACCGGGGAGCTGTTTTTT	CASSIRQGTGELFF
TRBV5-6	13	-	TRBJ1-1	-	TGTGCCAGCAGCTTACGTGGGAACACTGAAGCTTTCTTT	CASSLRGNTEAFF
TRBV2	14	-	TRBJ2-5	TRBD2	TGTGCCAGCGCTCAACTAGCGGGAGAAGAGACCCAGTACTTC	CASAQLAGEETQYF
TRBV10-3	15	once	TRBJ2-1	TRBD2	TGTGCCATCAGTGAGTTTAGCGGGGGTTCTGGTGAGCAGTTCTTC	CAISEFSGGSGEQFF
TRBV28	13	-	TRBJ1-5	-	TGTGCCAGTACATGGGGTGGCAATCAGCCCCAGCATTTT	CASTWGGNQPQHF
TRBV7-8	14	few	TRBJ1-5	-	TGTGCCAGCAGCTTAGCTGGGGGCGGTCAGCCCCAGCATTTT	CASSLAGGGQPQHF
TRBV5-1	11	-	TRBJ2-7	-	TGCGCCAGCGGAGTCGGCTACGAGCAGTACTTC	CASGVGYEQYF
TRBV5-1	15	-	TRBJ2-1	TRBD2	TGCGCCAGCAGCTTGGGGAGCGGGAGATCCGATGAGCAGTTCTTC	CASSLGSGRSDEQFF
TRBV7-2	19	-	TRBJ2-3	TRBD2	TGTGCCAGCAGCTTAGGGTCCCTAGCGGGAGGGCCTCGCTCAGATACGCAGTATTTT	CASSLGSLAGGPRSDTQYF
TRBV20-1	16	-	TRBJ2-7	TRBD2	TGCAGTGCTAGTAGCGGGAGCCGCGTGTTAAACTACGAGCAGTACTTC	CSASSGSRVLNYEQYF
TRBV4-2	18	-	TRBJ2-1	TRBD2	TGTGCCAGCAGCCAAGATCAGGGCGGGGGGGGACCCTACAATGAGCAGTTCTTC	CASSQDQGGGGPYNEQFF
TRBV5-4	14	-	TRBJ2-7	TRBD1	TGTGCCAGCACGCCGGGACAGGGGGCCTACGAGCAGTACTTC	CASTPGQGAYEQYF
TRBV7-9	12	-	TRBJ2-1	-	TGTGCCAGCAGTGTGGGGGGAAATGAGCAGTTCTTC	CASSVGGNEQFF
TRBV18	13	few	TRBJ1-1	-	TGTGCCAGCTCACCAGTGCCAGGTTCCGAAGCTTTCTTT	CASSPVPGSEAFF
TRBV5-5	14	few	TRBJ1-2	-	TGTGCCAGCAGCTCCCGGGACCTGGGAGGGGGCTACACCTTC	CASSSRDLGGGYTF
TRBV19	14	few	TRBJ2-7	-	TGTGCCAGTAGAAAGACAGGCAGCTCCTACGAGCAGTACTTC	CASRKTGSSYEQYF